A single sample gave rise to the 14 T cell receptor beta chains below, sequenced in a study of shared clonotypes between healthy human individuals. Clones were read by immunoSEQ multiplex PCR, and TCRdb kept only the in-frame ones, dropping some. The sample yields 2 million to 2.5 million clones, roughly 93% seen once. Sequencing was performed on naive CD4+ T cells from PBMCs. Subset: CD45RA+ positively selected. The source is a man aged 18 to 29 in good health. Some clones in this sample may be carry-over from other donors' samples.

The V and J genes are TRBV7-2 and TRBJ2-7; the D gene is possibly TRBD2 (5 bases). V was trimmed by 5 bases and J by 0 bases, leaving 8 bases between them. There are 13 residues in the CDR3. From germline, CDR1 is SGHTA and CDR2 FQGNSA. The CDR3 nucleotides read TGTGCCAGCAGCCAACGGGACTCCTACGAGCAGTACTTC. This translates into CASSQRDSYEQYF.

The chain recombines TRBV18 with TRBJ2-7, with TRBD2 matching over 11 bases. The ends lost 4 bases at V and 3 bases at J; junction bases unmatched: 11. The CDR3 loop spans 17 amino acids. Germline CDR1 and CDR2: KGHSH and LQKENI. CDR3 loop: CASSRGLADVKNYEQYF. In DNA form, the CDR3 reads TGTGCCAGCTCACGGGGACTAGCGGACGTGAAAAACTACGAGCAGTACTTC.

The V and J genes are TRBV19 and TRBJ2-2, with TRBD2 identical over 11 bases. Germline V gene sequence: CDR1 LNHDA, CDR2 SQIVND (reference sequence). CDR3 length equals 16 residues. V lost 2 bases to trimming and J lost 8 bases; unmatched junction nucleotides: 7. The CDR3 loop is CASSILAGGPPGELFF. CDR3 sequence (DNA): TGTGCCAGTAGTATATTAGCGGGAGGGCCGCCGGGGGAGCTGTTTTTT.

This clone appeared a single time. DNA of the CDR3: TGCGCCAGCAGCTTGGCGGATGTGCGGTCAGATACGCAGTATTTT. Translated: CASSLADVRSDTQYF. J is TRBJ2-3 and V is TRBV5-1; D uncertain. CDR3 length: 15 amino acids. From germline, CDR1 is SGHRS and CDR2 YFSETQ. V lost 0 bases and J 4 bases, leaving 12 bases between the germline ends.

On this clone itself: Other DNA sequences within the sample encode an identical CDR3. CDR3 in amino acids: CASSPRATNEKLFF. The CDR3 nucleotides read TGCGCCAGCAGCCCTCGAGCAACTAATGAAAAACTGTTTTTT. The chain links TRBV5-1 to TRBJ1-4; unclear D gene. Germline lookup yields CDR1 SGHRS and CDR2 YFSETQ. The CDR3 is 14 amino acids. V was clipped by 4 bases and J by 0 bases, with 7 bases between them.

This clone showed up just a few times. A read error may account for a junction end that differs from germline. The chain has TRBV19 and TRBJ1-1, with D unresolved. Germline loops: CDR1 LNHDA, CDR2 SQIVND (reference sequence). This CDR3 contains 10 residues. Here the CDR3 DNA reads TGCGGAACATCGAACACTGAAGCTTTCTTT. This sequence encodes CGTSNTEAFF.

About this clone: The sample holds other DNA sequences that translate to the same CDR3. The chain combines TRBV28 with TRBJ2-7; no clear D gene. The CDR3 covers 11 residues. CDR1 and CDR2 (germline): MDHEN, SYDVKM. Trimming took 1 base from V and 7 from J, leaving 5 bases between them. This chain's CDR3 is CASSLLGEQYF. DNA of the CDR3: TGTGCCAGCAGTTTATTGGGGGAGCAGTACTTC.

This chain links TRBV2 with TRBJ2-1, with D possibly being TRBD2 (5 bases). V lost 9 bases to trimming and J lost 1 base, with 10 bases between them. This CDR3 contains 13 residues. Germline V gives CDR1 SNHLY, CDR2 FYNNEI. The CDR3, as DNA: TGTGCCAGTCAACTAGGGTCCTACAATGAGCAGTTCTTC. This translates into CASQLGSYNEQFF.

This chain uses TRBV29-1 with TRBJ2-7; possibly TRBD2 for D (5 bases). The germline V and J ends were trimmed by 4 bases and 1 base, with 11 bases remaining between them. The CDR3 consists of 13 residues. From germline, CDR1 is SQVTM and CDR2 ANQGSEA. The CDR3 reads CSVGEGGSYEQYF. The CDR3 DNA sequence: TGCAGCGTTGGAGAGGGCGGTTCCTACGAGCAGTACTTC.

The chain is built from TRBV5-1 and TRBJ2-5, with D perhaps TRBD2 (5 bases). Germline V lookup: CDR1 SGHRS, CDR2 YFSETQ. V lost 5 bases and J 1 base, leaving 12 bases between the germline ends. The CDR3 consists of 14 residues. In DNA, the CDR3 is TGCGCCAGCAGAGCTAGCAGCGCCCAAGAGACCCAGTACTTC. It encodes CASRASSAQETQYF.

This sequence joins TRBV5-5 and TRBJ2-7, with TRBD1 matching 7 bases. The germline gives CDR1 SGHKS, CDR2 YYEKEE (reference sequence). V dropped 4 bases and J dropped 2; count of bases not matched to a gene: 12. This CDR3 region has 16 residues. CDR3 DNA: TGTGCCAGCAGCCCCTTACAGGGGACGATCGCCTACGAGCAGTACTTC. It codes for CASSPLQGTIAYEQYF.

With respect to this clone: Other nucleotide sequences in the sample specify the same CDR3. V gene TRBV7-3 combines with J gene TRBJ2-3, with 7 bases that match TRBD2. V lost 1 base to trimming and J lost 3 bases; unmatched junction nucleotides: 4. Germline values: CDR1 SGHTA, CDR2 FQGTGA. The CDR3 length is 15 residues. The CDR3 region is CASSLMASGTDTQYF. Here the CDR3 DNA reads TGTGCCAGCAGCTTAATGGCTAGCGGTACAGATACGCAGTATTTT.

The chain joins TRBV29-1 to TRBJ1-1, with D unresolved. V was cut by 5 bases and J by 1 base, with 5 bases left in between. The CDR3 spans 11 residues. Germline V gene lookup returns CDR1 SQVTM and CDR2 ANQGSEA. CDR3 in amino acids: CSVTGNTEAFF. In nucleotides, the CDR3 is TGCAGCGTTACGGGGAACACTGAAGCTTTCTTT.

Concerning this clone itself: Other DNA variants within this sample encode the same CDR3. The chain couples TRBV7-2 to TRBJ1-1, with D possibly TRBD1 on 6 matching bases. The CDR3 extends over 13 amino acids. Germline loops: CDR1 SGHTA, CDR2 FQGNSA. Trimming left V 2 bases short and J 3 bases short, with 7 bases between. The CDR3 bases are TGTGCCAGCAGCTTAAACAGGGACACTGAAGCTTTCTTT. Translating it yields CASSLNRDTEAFF.